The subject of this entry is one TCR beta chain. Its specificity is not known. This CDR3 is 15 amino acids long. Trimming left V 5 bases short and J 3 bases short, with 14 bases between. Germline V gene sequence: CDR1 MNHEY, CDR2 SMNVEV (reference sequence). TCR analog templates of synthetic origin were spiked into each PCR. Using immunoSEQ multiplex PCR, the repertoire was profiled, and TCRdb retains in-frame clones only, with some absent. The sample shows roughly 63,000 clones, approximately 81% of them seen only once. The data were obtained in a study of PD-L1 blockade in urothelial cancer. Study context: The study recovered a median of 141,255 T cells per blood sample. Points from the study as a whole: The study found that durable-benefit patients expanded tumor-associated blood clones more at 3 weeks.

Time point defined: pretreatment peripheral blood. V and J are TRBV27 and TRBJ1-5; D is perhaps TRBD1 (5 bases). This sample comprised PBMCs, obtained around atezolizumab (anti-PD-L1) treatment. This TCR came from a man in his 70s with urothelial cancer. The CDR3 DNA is TGTGCCAGCAGTCCCCAGGGCAGCTCCAATCAGCCCCAGCATTTT. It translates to CASSPQGSSNQPQHF.